This TCR beta chain is drawn from a study of T cell clones after liver transplantation (dated by TCRdb to between 2018 and 2020). Background on the whole study: ITN030ST, the source of the samples, was a randomized trial that attempted immunosuppression withdrawal within 2 years of liver transplantation. Donor-reactive T cell clones were identified by TCRbeta sequencing after a pre-transplant mixed lymphocyte reaction and then tracked in post-transplant blood. Blood samples were collected pre-transplant, pre-randomization before withdrawal, and post-randomization after either complete withdrawal or failed withdrawal. The study cohort included 8 liver transplant recipients, of whom 3 were classified as tolerant and 5 as non-tolerant. To count as tolerant, a recipient had to stay completely off immunosuppression for at least one year without liver enzymes climbing beyond twice the upper limit of normal. Third party-reactive TCRbeta sequences from pre-transplant MLRs were also identified as an antigen-independent comparator for donor-reactive sequences. Three of the eight recipients were HCV-positive; the others were transplanted for non-autoimmune, non-viral indications. The subjects received no induction therapy and were kept on standard immunosuppression until randomization at 12-24 months post-transplant. Here is what the overall study found, with its caveats: Circulating donor-reactive CD4 TCRbeta sequences fell significantly post-transplant in most of the 8 subjects, irrespective of tolerance or HCV status. In two subjects, low numbers of available donor cells limited the measurable donor-reactive repertoire. Because of small, heterogeneous patient numbers and non-standardized post-transplant time points, the conclusions were only preliminary. Because no allograft tissue specimens were available, donor-reactive T cells may have migrated into the graft instead of being deleted. After accounting for repertoire turnover, donor-reactive detection was significantly reduced in 7 of 8 subjects for CD4 and 8 of 8 for CD8. Donor-reactive sequences declined more than third party-reactive ones, suggesting partial antigen-specific deletion unrelated to withdrawal success.

Using immunoSEQ, frozen genomic DNA was subjected to high-throughput TCRbeta CDR3 sequencing, a process that included PCR amplification, mapping, bias correction and internal controls. The paper's processing steps were these. Productive rearrangements were retained, and unique TCRbeta sequences were defined by the CDR3 nucleotide sequence together with the V and J gene. Donor-reactive sequences required at least 5-fold expansion in CFSE-low cells versus unstimulated pre-transplant cells and at least 0.01% frequency. To ensure at least 90% detection power, minimum frequency thresholds were set for each subject based on that subject's lowest-template unstimulated sample. Repertoire turnover was measured by Jensen-Shannon divergence between the top 1000 TCRbeta sequences post- and pre-transplant. Changes in detection of donor-reactive sequences were assessed with two-sided Fisher's exact tests. TCRdb obtained this table from immuneACCESS and retained in-frame rearrangements with V and J assigned. These tables miss some clones; where compared with another copy, unresolved V genes account for less than half of the shortfall, and the remainder is unexplained. V and J calls plus clone size are reproduced from that table; the DNA served to infer D and trimming. The sample table lists more than 95,000 clones, approximately 78% of them with a count of one. 0.99% of the sample lies in the top ten.

In the case of this clone: What this receptor recognizes is not known. No much larger clone exists at a distance of one base, and base qualities are not known.

Taken with the paper, the label for time point translates to: pre-transplant. Thawed unstimulated PBMCs were stained for CD3, CD4 and CD8 and FACS-sorted into CD3+CD4+ and CD3+CD8+ populations. All 8 studied subjects were randomized to immunosuppression withdrawal. Genomic DNA was isolated with the Qiagen DNeasy Blood and Tissue Kit. CDR1 and CDR2 were assigned from the germline V gene (reference sequence) as MNHNY and SVGAGI. V loses 6 bases of germline sequence and J loses 3 bases, and the interval between the two ends is 11 bases. Measured from the cysteine to the phenylalanine, the CDR3 is 14 residues long. Of the read, only the CDR3 DNA is kept; its 42 bases are in frame from base 1.

This receptor was obtained from a human donor who received a liver transplant. The V gene is TRBV6-6 and the J gene is TRBJ1-4; the D segment could be TRBD1, given 6 matching bases. The sample was CD4+ T cells from blood, taken before liver transplant. Here is the DNA: TGTGCCAGCAGCAACAGGGAGGCTAATGAAAAACTGTTTTTT. This sequence encodes CASSNREANEKLFF.